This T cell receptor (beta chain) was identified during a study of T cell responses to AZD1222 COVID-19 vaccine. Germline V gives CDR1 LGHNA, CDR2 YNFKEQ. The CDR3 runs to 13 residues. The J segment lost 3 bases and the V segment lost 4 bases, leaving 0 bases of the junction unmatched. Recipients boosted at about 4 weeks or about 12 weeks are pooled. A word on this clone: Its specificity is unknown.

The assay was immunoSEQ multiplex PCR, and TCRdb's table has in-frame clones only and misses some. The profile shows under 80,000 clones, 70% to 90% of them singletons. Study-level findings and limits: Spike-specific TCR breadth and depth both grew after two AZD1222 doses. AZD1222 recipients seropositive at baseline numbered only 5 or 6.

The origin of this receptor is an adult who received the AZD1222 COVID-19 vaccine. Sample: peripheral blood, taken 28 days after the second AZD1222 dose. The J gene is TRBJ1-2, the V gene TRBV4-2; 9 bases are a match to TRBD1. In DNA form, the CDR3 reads TGTGCCAGCAGCCGGGACAGGGACTATGGCTACACCTTC. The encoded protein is CASSRDRDYGYTF.